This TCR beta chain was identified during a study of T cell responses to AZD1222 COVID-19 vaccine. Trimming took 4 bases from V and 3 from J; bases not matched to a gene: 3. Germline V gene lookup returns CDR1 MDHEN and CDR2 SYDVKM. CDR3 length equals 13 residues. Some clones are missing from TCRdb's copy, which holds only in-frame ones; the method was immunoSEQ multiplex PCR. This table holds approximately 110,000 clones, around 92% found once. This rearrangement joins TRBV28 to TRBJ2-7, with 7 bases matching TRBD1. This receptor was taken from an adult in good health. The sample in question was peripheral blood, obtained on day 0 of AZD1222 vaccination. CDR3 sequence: CASSSGTVYEQYF. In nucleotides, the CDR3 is TGTGCCAGCAGTTCAGGGACAGTCTACGAGCAGTACTTC.